This T cell receptor (beta chain) came from a study of blood T cells in healthy people across ages. Study summary: Template switching picked up about one barcoded beta molecule for each two T cells. Study-wide results and limits: It was held that diversity estimates obtained from one million T cells represented underestimates.

The CDR3 length is 16 residues. CDR1 is MDHEN and CDR2 is SYDVKM in the germline V gene. Remarks on this clonotype: Its antigen is unidentified.

Using a J-beta primer mix together with a sample-barcoded 5' primer, a second PCR was run for about 6 to 12 cycles. Using its own MiXCR run on the 5' RACE reads, TCRdb lists one record per CDR3 protein. Among 700,000 to 900,000 distinct CDR3 sequences listed, around 24% were seen once. These data also formed part of another study, on T cells of mothers and their children. Per that paper: For each mother, over 8.5 million TCR beta CDR3 reads were obtained, and for each child, roughly 3.3 million. The authors found no persistent microchimeric T cell clones.

The sample consisted of blood. The chain carries TRBV28 and TRBJ2-5; the D gene could be TRBD1 or TRBD2 (6 bases each). Judging by the DNA end, TRBJ2-1 fits better; the J call may be wrong. This receptor was taken from a boy between 5 and 17 years old in good health. CDR3 region: CASRENWGAKSYEQFF. CDR3 bases: TGTGCCAGCAGAGAAAACTGGGGGGCCAAGTCCTATGAGCAGTTCTTC.